The next 11 T cell receptor beta chains were all read from a single sample in a study of identical twins. MiXCR, applied by TCRdb to the 5' RACE reads, yields one record per CDR3 protein. This sample has around 370,000 distinct CDR3 sequences, with roughly 9% found just once. Sequencing used naive T cells sorted from blood. Every receptor here comes from a woman aged 45-65 years in good health.

The chain is built from TRBV2 and TRBJ2-5; TRBD2 is a possible D gene (7 bases). Looked up from germline, CDR1 is SNHLY and CDR2 is FYNNEI. This CDR3 is built from 15 residues. The ends were cut back, 3 bases at V and 2 bases at J, with 13 bases in the middle. DNA for the CDR3: TGTGCCAGCAGTGATGGGAGGGGGGTTCAAGAGACCCAGTACTTC. Amino acid sequence: CASSDGRGVQETQYF. The full variable domain, rest sourced from reference TRBV2 and TRBJ2-5, is EPEVTQTPSHQVTQMGQEVILRCVPISNHLYFYWYRQILGQKVEFLVSFYNNEISEKSEIFDDQFSVERPDGSNFTLKIRSTKLEDSAMYFCASSDGRGVQETQYFGPGTRLLVL.

This clonotype has just a few counts. V usage is TRBV29-1 and J usage is TRBJ2-5; D unresolved. V lost 4 bases to trimming and J lost 5 bases, with 5 bases between them. The CDR3 contains 10 residues. Germline assignment: CDR1 SQVTM and CDR2 ANQGSEA. The CDR3 sequence: CSVGTETQYF. For the CDR3, the DNA is TGCAGCGTTGGAACGGAGACCCAGTACTTC.

This clonotype was seen ten or more times. The chain joins TRBV6-1 to TRBJ1-2; TRBD1 agrees at 7 bases. CDR3 size: 11 residues. Germline CDR1 and CDR2: MNHNS and SASEGT. With 8 bases clipped from V and 13 bases from J, the junction kept 10 bases outside the gene matches. The CDR3 coding sequence is TGTGCCAGCCGAGAGGGACAGTACTCCACCTTC. Amino acids: CASREGQYSTF.

This clonotype was seen ten or more times. The chain carries TRBV7-2 and TRBJ1-2; the D is unclear. CDR3 size: 14 residues. Trimming took 9 bases from V and 8 from J, leaving 22 bases between them. Looked up from germline, CDR1 is SGHTA and CDR2 is FQGNSA. The CDR3 coding sequence is TGTGCCAGACTCCAAATACCTCCGGGAGGGGGCTACACCTTC. Its translation: CARLQIPPGGGYTF. The variable domain in full, with the rest retrieved from reference TRBV7-2 and TRBJ1-2, is GAGVSQSPSNKVTEKGKDVELRCDPISGHTALYWYRQSLGQGLEFLIYFQGNSAPDKSGLPSDRFSAERTGGSVSTLTIQRTQQEDSAVYLCARLQIPPGGGYTFGSGTRLTVV.

This clonotype came up many times. This chain links TRBV28 with TRBJ2-2; D perhaps matches TRBD2 (5 bases). V dropped 4 bases and J dropped 0 bases, with 6 bases sitting between them. Germline V CDR1 and CDR2: MDHEN, SYDVKM. This CDR3 is 14 amino acids long. The CDR3 DNA reads as TGTGCCAGCAGTTCGGGATCGAACACCGGGGAGCTGTTTTTT. As protein: CASSSGSNTGELFF.

This clonotype came up a few times. This sequence joins TRBV5-5 and TRBJ1-1; TRBD1 is a possible D gene (5 bases). This CDR3 has 16 residues. CDR1 is SGHKS and CDR2 is YYEKEE in the germline V gene (reference sequence). The V end lost 0 bases, the J end lost 0 bases, and 12 bases lay between the germline ends. The CDR3 DNA reads as TGTGCCAGCAGCTTGGAACAGGCACTAATGAACACTGAAGCTTTCTTT. This encodes CASSLEQALMNTEAFF.

This clonotype was counted ten times or more. The chain is built from TRBV27 and TRBJ2-3; D is unclear. Per the germline V gene, CDR1 is MNHEY and CDR2 is SMNVEV (reference sequence). The CDR3 covers 15 residues. Trimming left V 6 bases short and J 6 bases short, with 19 bases between. In DNA, the CDR3 is TGTGCCAGCAGCCTGACCGTTTCCTCCCTTGATACGCAGTATTTT. It yields the protein CASSLTVSSLDTQYF.

The chain is built from TRBV9 and TRBJ2-1; D gene ambiguous. CDR3 size: 15 residues. Per the germline V gene, CDR1 is SGDLS and CDR2 is YYNGEE. Trimming left V 0 bases short and J 6 bases short, with 13 bases between. The DNA of the CDR3 is TGTGCCAGCAGCGTAGAACCAGTACTCACCAATGAGCAGTTCTTC. This translates into CASSVEPVLTNEQFF. Using reference TRBV9 and TRBJ2-1 for the parts outside the CDR3, the full variable domain is DSGVTQTPKHLITATGQRVTLRCSPRSGDLSVYWYQQSLDQGLQFLIQYYNGEERAKGNILERFSAQQFPDLHSELNLSSLELGDSALYFCASSVEPVLTNEQFFGPGTRLTVL.

The chain employs TRBV25-1 and TRBJ2-5; D is possibly TRBD1 (6 bases). Trimming shortened V by 4 bases and J by 5 bases, and 14 bases separated the two germline ends. The CDR3 consists of 14 residues. Germline values: CDR1 MGHDK, CDR2 SYGVNS. CDR3 region: CASSVPGDRETQYF. CDR3 sequence (DNA): TGTGCCAGCAGTGTACCAGGGGATAGGGAGACCCAGTACTTC.

The chain combines TRBV27 with TRBJ1-2; a possible D gene is TRBD1 (5 bases). Germline assignment: CDR1 MNHEY and CDR2 SMNVEV (reference sequence). Trimming removed 8 bases at V and 5 bases at J, with 18 bases between. There are 14 residues in the CDR3. The CDR3 DNA is TGTGCCAGCTCCTGGGCCGGGGGAAAGTATGGCTACACCTTC. As protein: CASSWAGGKYGYTF.

The table lists this clonotype with a few counts. The CDR3 bases are TGTGCCAGCAGTGCGACCCCCTACGAGCAGTACTTC. As protein: CASSATPYEQYF. V usage is TRBV12-3 or TRBV12-4 and J usage is TRBJ2-7, with D hard to call. Trimming took off 5 bases at V and 2 bases at J, with 7 bases between the two ends. The CDR3 covers 12 residues.